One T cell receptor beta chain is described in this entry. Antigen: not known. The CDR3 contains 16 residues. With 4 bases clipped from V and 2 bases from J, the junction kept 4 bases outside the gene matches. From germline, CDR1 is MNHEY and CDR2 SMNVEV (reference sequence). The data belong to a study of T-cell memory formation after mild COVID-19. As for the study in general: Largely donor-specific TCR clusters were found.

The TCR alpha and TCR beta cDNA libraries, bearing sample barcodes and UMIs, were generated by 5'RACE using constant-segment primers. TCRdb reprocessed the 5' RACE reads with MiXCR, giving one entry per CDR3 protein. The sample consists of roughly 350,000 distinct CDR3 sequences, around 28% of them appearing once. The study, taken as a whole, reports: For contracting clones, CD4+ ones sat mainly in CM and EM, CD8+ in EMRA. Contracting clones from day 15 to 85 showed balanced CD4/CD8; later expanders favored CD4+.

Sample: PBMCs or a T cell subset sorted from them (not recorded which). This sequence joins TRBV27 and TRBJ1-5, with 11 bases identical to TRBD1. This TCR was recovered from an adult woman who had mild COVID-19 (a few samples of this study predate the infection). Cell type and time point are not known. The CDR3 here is CASSSRDRGGNQPQHF. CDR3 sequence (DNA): TGTGCCAGCAGTTCCCGGGACAGGGGGGGCAATCAGCCCCAGCATTTT.